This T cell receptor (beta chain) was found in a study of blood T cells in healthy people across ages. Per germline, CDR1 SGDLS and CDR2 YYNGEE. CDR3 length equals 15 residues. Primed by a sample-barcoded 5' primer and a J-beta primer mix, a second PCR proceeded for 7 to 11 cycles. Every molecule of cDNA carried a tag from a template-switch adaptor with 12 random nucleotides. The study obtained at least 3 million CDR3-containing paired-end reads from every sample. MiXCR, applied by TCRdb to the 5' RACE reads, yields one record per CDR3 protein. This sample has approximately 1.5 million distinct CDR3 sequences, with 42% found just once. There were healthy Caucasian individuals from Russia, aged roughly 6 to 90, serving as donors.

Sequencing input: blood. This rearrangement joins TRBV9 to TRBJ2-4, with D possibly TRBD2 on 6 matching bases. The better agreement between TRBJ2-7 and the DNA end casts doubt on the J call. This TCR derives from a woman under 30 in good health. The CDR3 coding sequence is TGTGCCAGCAGCGTAGACGTGGCGAGGGAGGACGAGCAGTACTTC. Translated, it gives CASSVDVAREDEQYF.